Described below is a single T cell receptor beta chain sequence and its context. What it binds is not known. With 5 bases clipped from V and 5 bases from J, the junction kept 12 bases outside the gene matches. CDR3 size: 15 residues. Germline V gene data show CDR1 as GTSNPN and CDR2 as SVGIG (reference sequence). This entry is derived from a study of OX40 agonist ivuxolimab in advanced cancers. Looking at the study overall: Clinicians treated patients with ivuxolimab, an agonistic anti-OX40 (CD134) antibody. Three patients got partial responses; one had hepatocellular carcinoma and two had cutaneous melanoma.

Using immunoSEQ multiplex PCR, the repertoire was profiled, and TCRdb retains in-frame clones only, with some absent. The sample has 60,000 to 70,000 clones; roughly 80% are singletons. General study points: CD4+ T cells averaged fewer expanded clones than CD8+ T cells. Normalized T-cell clonal expansion was also low in a subset of nonresponders.

This material consisted of CD4+ or CD8+ T cells sorted from blood, taken in a trial of the OX40 agonist ivuxolimab. The chain is built from TRBV30 and TRBJ2-5, with 9 bases matching TRBD1. The sequence was obtained from an adult with an advanced solid tumor such as melanoma, head and neck, liver or kidney cancer. Written as DNA, the CDR3 is TGTGCCTGGGAGAAACGACAGGGGGGTTGGGAGACCCAGTACTTC. It codes for CAWEKRQGGWETQYF. Full variable domain (remainder filled in from reference TRBV30 and TRBJ2-5): SQTIHQWPATLVQPVGSPLSLECTVEGTSNPNLYWYRQAAGRGLQLLFYSVGIGQISSEVPQNLSASRPQDRQFILSSKKLLLSDSGFYLCAWEKRQGGWETQYFGPGTRLLVL.